This T cell receptor (beta chain) derives from a study of blood T cell repertoires in COVID-19. Study background: The cDNA or gDNA used as material had been derived from T cells, B-cell-depleted T cells, or PBMCs.

Only in-frame clones appear in the TCRdb table, and some are missing; sequencing was by immunoSEQ multiplex PCR. There are around 220,000 clones in the sample; around 84% occur only once, and less than 7% lies in the top ten. Cohort placement rested on clinical history that participants reported themselves. Each recovered donor of Cohort 3 presented with two negative PCRs, clearance, or symptom resolution. V was trimmed by 3 bases and J by 7 bases, leaving 9 bases between them. Germline-derived CDR1 and CDR2 are KGHSH and LQKENI. CDR3 length equals 13 residues. This sequence originates from a woman aged 40 to 50 who had recovered from COVID-19. The chain carries TRBV18 and TRBJ1-4; perhaps TRBD1 as D (6 bases). The specimen was PBMCs or T cells enriched from blood (not recorded which). The CDR3 DNA is TGTGCCAGCTCACCGACCAGGGGTGAAAAACTGTTTTTT. This translates into CASSPTRGEKLFF.